This entry lists 25 T cell receptor beta chains sequenced from one sample in a study of shared clonotypes between healthy human individuals. TCRdb keeps only in-frame clones here, not all; method: immunoSEQ multiplex PCR. In the table there are about 2,200,000 clones, about 93% of which are singletons. CD45RO negativity and positive selection for CCR7 defined naive CD8 cells, a population that excluded terminally differentiated effector memory CD45RA+ cells. The specimen sequenced was naive CD8+ T cells from PBMCs. All receptors come from a man younger than 30 in good health. Some clones in this sample may be carry-over from other donors' samples.

The chain carries TRBV11-3 and TRBJ2-7, with D perhaps given as TRBD1 or TRBD2 (5 bases each). This CDR3 is built from 14 residues. Trimming removed 5 bases from V and 2 bases from J, with 13 bases in between. Germline V lookup: CDR1 SGHNT, CDR2 YENEEA. The CDR3 DNA follows: TGTGCCAGCAGCCCCGGGACCGCCCCCTACGAGCAGTACTTC. Translation: CASSPGTAPYEQYF.

The chain recombines TRBV11-2 with TRBJ2-3; 8 nucleotides line up with TRBD2. Trimming at V came to 5 bases and at J to 2 bases, leaving 6 bases not matched to a gene. The CDR3 covers 15 residues. Per the germline V gene, CDR1 is SGHAT and CDR2 is FQNNGV. Written as DNA, the CDR3 is TGTGCCAGCAGCGTAAACGGGGGGGTCACAGATACGCAGTATTTT. Translation: CASSVNGGVTDTQYF. Based on the CDR3 plus reference TRBV11-2 and TRBJ2-3, the full variable domain is EAGVAQSPRYKIIEKRQSVAFWCNPISGHATLYWYQQILGQGPKLLIQFQNNGVVDDSQLPKDRFSAERLKGVDSTLKIQPAKLEDSAVYLCASSVNGGVTDTQYFGPGTRLTVL.

J is TRBJ1-1 and V is TRBV7-6; no firm D call. Trimming removed 4 bases at V and 1 base at J, with 10 bases between. Germline values: CDR1 SGHVS, CDR2 FNYEAQ. The CDR3 consists of 14 residues. The CDR3 sequence: CASSSSPANTEAFF. CDR3 DNA: TGTGCCAGCAGCTCCTCCCCGGCGAACACTGAAGCTTTCTTT. Drawing the rest from reference TRBV7-6 and TRBJ1-1, the complete variable domain is GAGVSQSPRYKVTKRGQDVALRCDPISGHVSLYWYRQALGQGPEFLTYFNYEAQQDKSGLPNDRFSAERPEGSISTLTIQRTEQRDSAMYRCASSSSPANTEAFFGQGTRLTVV.

The J gene is TRBJ2-7, the V gene TRBV30, with 7 bases lining up with TRBD2. The CDR3 totals 14 residues. In germline, CDR1 is GTSNPN, CDR2 SVGIG (reference sequence). V lost 3 bases to trimming and J lost 0 bases; unmatched junction nucleotides: 5. In DNA form, the CDR3 reads TGTGCCTGGAGGAACCGGGACTACTCCTACGAGCAGTACTTC. This gives the protein CAWRNRDYSYEQYF.

This clone has a single count. The V call is TRBV7-2, the J call TRBJ2-1; D tentatively fits TRBD1 or TRBD2 (5 bases each). V was clipped by 1 base and J by 7 bases, with 17 bases between them. The CDR3 is 16 amino acids. The germline CDR1 and CDR2 sequences are SGHTA and FQGNSA. This CDR3 reads CASSLDPSPGWNEQFF. The CDR3 DNA reads TGTGCCAGCAGCTTAGATCCTAGCCCAGGGTGGAATGAGCAGTTCTTC.

CDR3 amino acids: CASSYWTGSSYEQYF. In nucleotides, the CDR3 is TGTGCCAGCAGTTATTGGACAGGGAGCTCCTACGAGCAGTACTTC. The chain uses TRBV27 and TRBJ2-7; 8 bases are a match to TRBD1. CDR3 size: 15 residues. Germline assignment: CDR1 MNHEY and CDR2 SMNVEV (reference sequence). V lost 4 bases to trimming and J lost 0 bases; unmatched junction nucleotides: 5.

V is TRBV11-2 and J is TRBJ2-3; D is undetermined. V was trimmed by 6 bases and J by 4 bases, leaving 8 bases between them. The CDR3 is made up of 12 amino acids. The V gene's germline CDR1 is SGHAT and CDR2 FQNNGV. The CDR3 region has the DNA TGTGCCAGCAGTAAACGCGCAGATACGCAGTATTTT. Amino acids: CASSKRADTQYF.

The V gene is TRBV19, the J gene TRBJ2-1, with a tentative D call TRBD1 (7 bases). Germline CDR1 reads LNHDA; CDR2 reads SQIVND (reference sequence). This CDR3 comprises 16 residues. V was shortened by 3 bases and J by 6 bases, with 18 bases between the two germline ends. The CDR3 DNA follows: TGTGCCAGTAGTATGATCTTAGCAGGGGGGACCAATGAGCAGTTCTTC. Its protein product is CASSMILAGGTNEQFF.

CDR3 sequence: CASSLGWANYGYTF. The CDR3 DNA is TGTGCCAGCAGCTTGGGTTGGGCTAACTATGGCTACACCTTC. The rearrangement uses TRBV5-4 and TRBJ1-2; no firm D call. Trimming stripped 0 bases from V and 0 bases from J, with 6 bases between. In germline, CDR1 is SGHNT, CDR2 YYREEE (reference sequence). CDR3 length: 14 amino acids.

The chain joins TRBV4-3 to TRBJ1-3; tentative D call: TRBD1 (5 bases). Deletions cut 1 base from V and 0 bases from J, with 7 bases between. This CDR3 spans 15 amino acids. CDR1 and CDR2 from the germline V gene are LGHNA and YSLEER. The CDR3 sequence: CASSQGQYSGNTIYF. The CDR3 DNA reads TGCGCCAGCAGCCAAGGACAGTACTCTGGAAACACCATATATTTT.

This chain uses TRBV4-2 with TRBJ2-7; perhaps TRBD1 as D (5 bases). From germline, CDR1 is LGHNA and CDR2 YNFKEQ. Trimming cost V 1 base and J 0 bases, with 10 bases left between them. The length of the CDR3 is 15 residues. Written as DNA, the CDR3 is TGTGCCAGCAGCCAAGGGGGCACTGGCTCCTACGAGCAGTACTTC. It specifies CASSQGGTGSYEQYF.

The J gene is TRBJ2-3, the V gene TRBV28; D possibly corresponds to TRBD2 (5 bases). In germline, CDR1 is MDHEN, CDR2 SYDVKM. This CDR3 region has 14 residues. Trimming shortened V by 8 bases and J by 0 bases, and 12 bases separated the two germline ends. The CDR3 here is CASGLGTSTDTQYF. CDR3 nucleotides: TGTGCCAGCGGACTGGGCACTAGCACAGATACGCAGTATTTT.

A few counts support this clone. This chain connects TRBV29-1 to TRBJ2-7; D possibly uses TRBD1 or TRBD2 (6 bases each). With 6 bases removed from V and 1 base from J, the gap between germline ends came to 16 bases. The CDR3 covers 14 residues. Germline assignment: CDR1 SQVTM and CDR2 ANQGSEA. CDR3 bases: TGCAGCGTGTCTAGGGGGACTCTATCCTACGAGCAGTACTTC. The encoded protein is CSVSRGTLSYEQYF.

The chain links TRBV2 to TRBJ2-1, with TRBD2 matching over 14 bases. Per germline, CDR1 SNHLY and CDR2 FYNNEI. The CDR3 spans 17 residues. Unmatched junction bases numbered 3, after V lost 5 bases and J lost 0 bases. The CDR3 sequence is CASSRLAGGNSYNEQFF. The CDR3, as DNA: TGTGCCAGCAGTCGACTAGCGGGAGGGAACTCCTACAATGAGCAGTTCTTC.

The genes are TRBV29-1 and TRBJ1-3, with D possibly TRBD1 on 6 matching bases. CDR3 length: 15 amino acids. Trimming removed 5 bases at V and 3 bases at J, with 17 bases between. Germline V lookup: CDR1 SQVTM, CDR2 ANQGSEA. The DNA for the CDR3 is TGCAGCGTTTGGGGGGGCGAGACTTATGGAAACACCATATATTTT. Encoded protein: CSVWGGETYGNTIYF.

V usage is TRBV27 and J usage is TRBJ2-4; 11 nucleotides line up with TRBD1. Germline V CDR1 and CDR2: MNHEY, SMNVEV (reference sequence). The CDR3 is 14 amino acids. The V gene end was trimmed by 3 bases and the J gene end by 6 bases; junction bases not matched to a gene: 1. In nucleotides, the CDR3 is TGTGCCAGCAGTTTTGGGACAGGGGGAAACATTCAGTACTTC. Protein: CASSFGTGGNIQYF.

The V and J genes are TRBV9 and TRBJ2-1, with D possibly matching TRBD1 (7 bases). The germline V gene encodes CDR1 SGDLS and CDR2 YYNGEE. The length of the CDR3 is 16 residues. The V gene lost 4 bases and the J gene lost 2 bases, with 16 bases spanning the gap. This CDR3 is CASSPGGRGAYNEQFF. CDR3 bases: TGTGCCAGCAGCCCCGGTGGCAGGGGGGCCTACAATGAGCAGTTCTTC.

This sequence joins TRBV28 and TRBJ2-7; the D gene is possibly TRBD2 (6 bases). This CDR3 has 16 amino acids. The germline V gene has CDR1 MDHEN and CDR2 SYDVKM. Trimming took off 5 bases at V and 2 bases at J, with 19 bases between the two ends. This CDR3 reads CASSPWGETGAYEQYF. CDR3 in DNA: TGTGCCAGCAGTCCTTGGGGGGAGACGGGGGCCTACGAGCAGTACTTC.

The rearrangement links TRBV4-1 to TRBJ2-2; D may be TRBD1 or TRBD2 (6 bases each). V was shortened by 1 base and J by 2 bases, with 14 bases between the two germline ends. This CDR3 spans 17 amino acids. Germline CDR1 and CDR2: MGHRA and YSYEKL. The CDR3 coding sequence is TGCGCCAGCAGCCAAGCGGGTTGGGGGGCAAACACCGGGGAGCTGTTTTTT. This gives the protein CASSQAGWGANTGELFF.

This chain joins TRBV27 and TRBJ2-7; the D is unclear. Trimming stripped 2 bases from V and 4 bases from J, with 9 bases between. The CDR3 sequence is 13 residues long. Per germline, CDR1 MNHEY and CDR2 SMNVEV (reference sequence). The CDR3 region has the DNA TGTGCCAGCAGTTTAAAACTAATGTACGAGCAGTACTTC. Protein sequence: CASSLKLMYEQYF.

The chain has TRBV4-3 and TRBJ1-2, with 7 bases that match TRBD1. Per germline, CDR1 LGHNA and CDR2 YSLEER. Trimming took 0 bases from V and 3 from J; bases not matched to a gene: 13. The CDR3 sequence is 18 residues long. CDR3 sequence reads: CASSQELSAAGGYYGYTF. Here the CDR3 DNA reads TGCGCCAGCAGCCAAGAGCTCTCCGCGGCAGGGGGATACTATGGCTACACCTTC.

This clone has a handful of counts. This chain uses TRBV7-9 with TRBJ1-4; no reliable D call. There are 12 residues in the CDR3. Germline CDR1 reads SEHNR; CDR2 reads FQNEAQ (reference sequence). Trimming removed 5 bases at V and 7 bases at J, with 8 bases between. The CDR3 region has the DNA TGTGCCAGCAGCCGGACTCCTGAAAAACTGTTTTTT. Translated: CASSRTPEKLFF.

As to this clone: The same CDR3 arises from other DNA sequences in this sample as well. This chain joins TRBV7-9 and TRBJ2-3, with D unresolved. Germline V gene data show CDR1 as SEHNR and CDR2 as FQNEAQ (reference sequence). Trimming removed 1 base at V and 6 bases at J, with 5 bases between. The CDR3 covers 12 residues. The CDR3 protein is CASSLGEDTQYF. CDR3 DNA sequence: TGTGCCAGCAGCTTAGGAGAGGATACGCAGTATTTT.

V usage is TRBV28 and J usage is TRBJ2-3; 9 positions match TRBD2. The V and J ends lost 3 bases and 0 bases, in that order; junction bases with no gene match: 13. This CDR3 comprises 19 residues. Germline CDR1 reads MDHEN; CDR2 reads SYDVKM. The CDR3 spells CASSLETPLAGYSTDTQYF. As DNA, the CDR3 is TGTGCCAGCAGTTTGGAAACCCCACTAGCGGGTTATAGCACAGATACGCAGTATTTT.

The CDR3 DNA reads TGTGCCAGCAGCTTATGGCGGGAGGAACTCCAAGAGACCCAGTACTTC. Residues: CASSLWREELQETQYF. The chain joins TRBV7-2 to TRBJ2-5; 8 bases are shared with TRBD2. This CDR3 has 16 residues. Germline CDR1 is SGHTA and CDR2 is FQGNSA. The ends lost 2 bases at V and 1 base at J; junction bases unmatched: 6.